These 7 T cell receptor beta chains came from one sample sequenced in a study of T-cell memory formation after mild COVID-19. TCRdb processed the 5' RACE reads anew with MiXCR; each CDR3 protein has one entry. The data show fewer than 700,000 distinct CDR3 sequences, roughly 18% seen once. The sample was PBMCs or a T cell subset sorted from them (not recorded which). These TCRs come from an adult woman who had mild COVID-19 (a few samples of this study predate the infection). Cell type and time point are not known.

The CDR3 region has the DNA TGCAGTGCTCCCTCAGGACAGGGGAGCACAGATACGCAGTATTTT. Amino acid sequence: CSAPSGQGSTDTQYF. V and J are TRBV20-1 and TRBJ2-3; 9 bases agree with TRBD1. Unmatched junction bases numbered 6, after V lost 5 bases and J lost 0 bases. Germline-derived CDR1 and CDR2 are DFQATT and SNEGSKA (reference sequence). The CDR3 runs 15 residues.

The chain links TRBV5-4 to TRBJ2-3, with D possibly TRBD1 on 5 matching bases. The CDR3 covers 15 residues. Trimming took off 0 bases at V and 0 bases at J, with 8 bases between the two ends. Germline V gene sequence: CDR1 SGHNT, CDR2 YYREEE (reference sequence). The CDR3: CASSLDRSSTDTQYF. In DNA form, the CDR3 reads TGTGCCAGCAGCTTGGACAGGTCTAGCACAGATACGCAGTATTTT.

Only a few counts were recorded for this clonotype. The rearrangement uses TRBV7-8 and TRBJ2-5; 8 nucleotides align to TRBD2. This CDR3 has 14 amino acids. Germline V gives CDR1 SGHVS, CDR2 FQNEAQ. V lost 5 bases, J lost 5 bases, and 7 bases stayed unmatched. The CDR3 region is CASSRTSLGETQYF. The CDR3 DNA is TGTGCCAGCAGCCGGACTAGCTTGGGGGAGACCCAGTACTTC.

This clonotype was counted between two and nine times. The chain has TRBV10-3 and TRBJ2-3, with TRBD2 matching 11 bases. With 4 bases clipped from V and 4 bases from J, the junction kept 4 bases outside the gene matches. Per the germline V gene, CDR1 is ENHRY and CDR2 is SYGVKD. The CDR3 covers 15 residues. The CDR3, as DNA: TGTGCCATCAGTGGTACTAGCGGGAGTTCAGATACGCAGTATTTT. This translates into CAISGTSGSSDTQYF.

This clonotype appeared a few times. The gene calls are TRBV4-3 and TRBJ2-7; the D is unclear. Trimming took 5 bases from V and 0 from J, leaving 14 bases between them. This CDR3 region has 15 residues. In germline, CDR1 is LGHNA, CDR2 YSLEER. The CDR3 nucleotides read TGCGCCAGCAGCATGGGCTACCTTCTCTCCTACGAGCAGTACTTC. Protein sequence: CASSMGYLLSYEQYF.

The chain carries TRBV3-1 and TRBJ2-7, with unresolved D. The CDR3 is 13 residues long. Germline CDR1 is LGHDT and CDR2 is YNNKEL (reference sequence). V shed 4 bases and J shed 6 bases, with 13 bases lying between them. The CDR3 loop is CASSLRTLSEQYF. The CDR3 DNA reads as TGTGCCAGCAGCCTTCGGACCTTGAGCGAGCAGTACTTC.

The chain couples TRBV6-5 to TRBJ2-1; D uncertain. The V and J ends lost 0 bases and 4 bases respectively, with 7 bases between them. The germline CDR1 and CDR2 sequences are MNHEY and SVGAGI. The length of the CDR3 is 14 residues. CDR3 in amino acids: CASSYSEFYNEQFF. The CDR3 coding sequence is TGTGCCAGCAGTTACTCGGAGTTTTACAATGAGCAGTTCTTC.